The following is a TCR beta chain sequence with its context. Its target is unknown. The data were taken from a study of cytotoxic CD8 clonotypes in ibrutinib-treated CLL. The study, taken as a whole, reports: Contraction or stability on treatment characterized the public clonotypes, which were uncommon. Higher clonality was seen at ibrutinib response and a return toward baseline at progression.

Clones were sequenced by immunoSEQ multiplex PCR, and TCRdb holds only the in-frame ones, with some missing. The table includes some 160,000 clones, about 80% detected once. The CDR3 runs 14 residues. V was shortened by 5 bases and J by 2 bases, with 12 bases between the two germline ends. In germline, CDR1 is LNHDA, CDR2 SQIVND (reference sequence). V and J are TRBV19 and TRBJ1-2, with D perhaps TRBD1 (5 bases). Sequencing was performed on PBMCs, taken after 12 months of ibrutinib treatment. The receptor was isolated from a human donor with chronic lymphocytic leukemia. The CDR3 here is CASSHGGVNYGYTF. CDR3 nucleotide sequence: TGTGCCAGTAGTCACGGGGGAGTCAACTATGGCTACACCTTC. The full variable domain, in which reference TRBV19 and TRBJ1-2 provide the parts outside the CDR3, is DGGITQSPKYLFRKEGQNVTLSCEQNLNHDAMYWYRQDPGQGLRLIYYSQIVNDFQKGDIAEGYSVSREKKESFPLTVTSAQKNPTAFYLCASSHGGVNYGYTFGSGTRLTVV.